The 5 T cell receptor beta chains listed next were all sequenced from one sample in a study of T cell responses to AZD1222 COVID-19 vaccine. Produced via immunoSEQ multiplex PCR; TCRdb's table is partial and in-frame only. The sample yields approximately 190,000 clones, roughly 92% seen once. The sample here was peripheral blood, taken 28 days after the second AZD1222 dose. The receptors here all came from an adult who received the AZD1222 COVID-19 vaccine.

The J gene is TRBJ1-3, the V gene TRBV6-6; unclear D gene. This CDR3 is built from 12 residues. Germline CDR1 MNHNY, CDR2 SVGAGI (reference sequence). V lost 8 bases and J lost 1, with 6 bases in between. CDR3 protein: CASSESGNTIYF. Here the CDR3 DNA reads TGTGCCAGCTCGGAATCTGGAAACACCATATATTTT.

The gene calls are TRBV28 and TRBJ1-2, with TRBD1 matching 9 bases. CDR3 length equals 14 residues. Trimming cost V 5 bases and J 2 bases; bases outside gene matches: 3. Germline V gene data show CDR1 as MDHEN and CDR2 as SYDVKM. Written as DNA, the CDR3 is TGTGCCAGCAGTAGAGGACAGGGGAACTATGGCTACACCTTC. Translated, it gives CASSRGQGNYGYTF.

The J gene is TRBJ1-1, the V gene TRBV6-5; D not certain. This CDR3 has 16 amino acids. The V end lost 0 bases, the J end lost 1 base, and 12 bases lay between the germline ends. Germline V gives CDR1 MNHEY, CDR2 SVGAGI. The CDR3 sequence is CASSYSNAPPNTEAFF. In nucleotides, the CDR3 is TGTGCCAGCAGTTACTCCAACGCCCCACCGAACACTGAAGCTTTCTTT.

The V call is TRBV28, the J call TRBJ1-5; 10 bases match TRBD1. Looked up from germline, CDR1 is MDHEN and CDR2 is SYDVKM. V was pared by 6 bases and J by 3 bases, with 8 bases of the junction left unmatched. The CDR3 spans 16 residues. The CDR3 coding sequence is TGTGCCAGCAGCTCCGGGACAGGGGTGGCCAATCAGCCCCAGCATTTT. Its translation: CASSSGTGVANQPQHF. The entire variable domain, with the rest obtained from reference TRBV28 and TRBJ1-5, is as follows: DVKVTQSSRYLVKRTGEKVFLECVQDMDHENMFWYRQDPGLGLRLIYFSYDVKMKEKGDIPEGYSVSREKKERFSLILESASTNQTSMYLCASSSGTGVANQPQHFGDGTRLSIL.

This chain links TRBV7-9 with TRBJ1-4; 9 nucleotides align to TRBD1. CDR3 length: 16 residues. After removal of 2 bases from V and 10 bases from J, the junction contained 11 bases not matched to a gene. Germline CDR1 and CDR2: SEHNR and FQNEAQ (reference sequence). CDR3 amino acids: CASSLPSGTGSGKLFF. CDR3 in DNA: TGTGCCAGCAGCTTACCATCCGGGACAGGGTCTGGAAAACTGTTTTTT.